Here is one T cell receptor (beta chain) with its context. The antigen it binds to is not known. Nothing much larger sits one base from this clone, and base qualities are not available. CDR1 and CDR2, looked up from the germline V gene, are KGHSH and LQKENI. The CDR3 goes from the cysteine to the phenylalanine over 16 residues. The only DNA kept is the CDR3, 48 bases in frame from the first base. V is pruned by 1 base and J by 9 bases, leaving 8 bases of the junction without a gene match. The sample is drawn from a study of blood T cell repertoires in COVID-19 (dated by TCRdb to the early 2020s). With respect to the entire study: Samples from collaborators originated in the United States, Italy and Spain and spanned both the acute and convalescent phases of COVID-19. The material from the prospective study consisted of cDNA or gDNA derived from T cells, B-cell-depleted T cells, or PBMCs. Subjects who had been exposed to COVID-19, were actively infected with it, or had recovered from it provided the deeply sampled blood TCRbeta repertoires that made up the dataset. The repertoires were released in a freely available public database meant as a resource for research on the immune response to SARS-CoV-2. The samples were drawn from the first 160 participants of the ongoing ImmuneRACE study and from over 950 subjects provided by 6 global collaborators. Nearly every sample came with metadata listing a de-identified subject ID, COVID-19 status, age in years and sex. Where available, HLA class I and class II types were taken from metadata supplied by the sample provider and were not determined by assay-based typing. General findings and caveats noted by the study authors: The amount of clinical and demographic metadata varied by source and participant and was provided uncurated.

Participants in the prospective study were enrolled through a virtual design, were aged roughly 18 to 100 years, and lived in about two dozen United States geographic areas. Cohort assignment in the prospective study relied on participant-reported clinical history from a screening survey and a study questionnaire. Mobile phlebotomists in the prospective study collected whole blood, serum and a nasopharyngeal or oropharyngeal swab from every participant. Participants in the prospective study had the option to provide additional blood draws and questionnaires over a roughly two-month period. Before DNA extraction, prospective study blood samples were shipped either frozen or at room temperature. TCRbeta CDR3 regions were amplified from genomic DNA using the immunoSEQ Assay, a bias-controlled multiplex PCR. The authors processed their data as follows. The number of nucleated cells in each sample was estimated by amplification of reference gene primers within the assay. To quantify the absolute abundance of each unique TCRbeta CDR3 rearrangement, sequence reads were collapsed and filtered. For each sample, productive Simpson clonality was calculated by taking the square root of Simpson's diversity index across productive rearrangements. Not all clones reach the TCRdb copy of this immuneACCESS table, which keeps in-frame sequences only. Checked studies attribute under half of the gap to unresolved V genes and leave the rest unexplained. V, J and clone size were drawn from that table, and D and trimming were deduced from the DNA. This sample lists a few hundred thousand clones; roughly nine tenths were detected once. 0.95% to 1.5% of the sample comes from the top ten.

This clonotype was obtained from a human donor in a cohort exposed to, infected with or recovered from COVID-19 (not recorded which). The donor label of this sample is uncertain. This chain joins TRBV18 to TRBJ1-6, with 8 junctional bases fitting TRBD1. Sequenced: PBMCs or T cells enriched from blood (not recorded which). The nucleotides read TGTGCCAGCTCACCACTAGTGACAGGGGCGAGTTCACCCCTCCACTTT. Translated, this gives CASSPLVTGASSPLHF.